A single sample is the source of the 14 T cell receptor beta chains below, sequenced in a study of cytomegalovirus exposure and HLA in healthy donors. This PCR relied on a set of 60 Vbeta primers and 13 Jbeta primers. Measured with immunoSEQ multiplex PCR; TCRdb has only the in-frame clones, and not every one. The table records about 150,000 clones, about four fifths of them present only once. Material: PBMCs. These receptors came from a man between 18 and 35 years old in good health and CMV-seronegative.

The chain is built from TRBV15 and TRBJ2-3; a weak D match, TRBD2 (6 bases). V was pared by 4 bases and J by 4 bases, with 15 bases between. The CDR3 covers 15 residues. The germline V gene encodes CDR1 LNHNV and CDR2 YYDKDF (reference sequence). This chain's CDR3 is CATSNPWAGSDTQYF. The CDR3 DNA reads TGTGCCACCAGCAACCCCTGGGCGGGATCAGATACGCAGTATTTT. The whole variable domain, remainder taken from reference TRBV15 and TRBJ2-3, is DAMVIQNPRYQVTQFGKPVTLSCSQTLNHNVMYWYQQKSSQAPKLLFHYYDKDFNNEADTPDNFQSRRPNTSFCFLDIRSPGLGDTAMYLCATSNPWAGSDTQYFGPGTRLTVL.

The DNA of the CDR3 is TGTGCCAGCAGCCGGACAGGGACGGTCACTGAAGCTTTCTTT. Translation: CASSRTGTVTEAFF. V gene TRBV5-4 combines with J gene TRBJ1-1; TRBD1 matches 8 bases. The V gene end was trimmed by 4 bases and the J gene end by 4 bases; junction bases not matched to a gene: 6. This CDR3 region has 14 residues. Germline V gene data show CDR1 as SGHNT and CDR2 as YYREEE (reference sequence).

The chain combines TRBV11-2 with TRBJ2-7; weak D call: TRBD1 (6 bases). The CDR3 runs 12 residues. Trimming removed 5 bases from V and 3 bases from J, with 8 bases in between. CDR1 is SGHAT and CDR2 is FQNNGV in the germline V gene. The CDR3: CASSPGDYEQYF. CDR3 nucleotides: TGTGCCAGCAGCCCAGGGGACTACGAGCAGTACTTC.

This clone was recorded once. The chain links TRBV10-3 to TRBJ2-5; D may be TRBD2 (5 bases). This CDR3 region has 12 residues. Per germline, CDR1 ENHRY and CDR2 SYGVKD. Trimming shortened V by 3 bases and J by 5 bases, and 7 bases separated the two germline ends. DNA of the CDR3: TGTGCCATCAGTGATCCGGGGGAGACCCAGTACTTC. Its protein product is CAISDPGETQYF.

This sequence joins TRBV5-4 and TRBJ2-5; possible D gene TRBD2, 6 bases. The CDR3 has 16 residues. V was cut by 1 base and J by 2 bases, with 15 bases left in between. Germline V CDR1 and CDR2: SGHNT, YYREEE (reference sequence). The CDR3 sequence: CASSLSGRGLQETQYF. In DNA, the CDR3 is TGTGCCAGCAGCTTGAGCGGGCGAGGCCTTCAAGAGACCCAGTACTTC.

The V gene is TRBV27, the J gene TRBJ2-1; a possible D gene is TRBD2 (6 bases). Germline CDR1 MNHEY, CDR2 SMNVEV (reference sequence). CDR3 length: 12 amino acids. The germline V and J ends were trimmed by 8 bases and 7 bases, with 12 bases remaining between them. The CDR3 spells CASHGGGNEQFF. The CDR3 DNA reads TGTGCCAGCCACGGTGGAGGGAATGAGCAGTTCTTC.

The chain recombines TRBV11-2 with TRBJ1-4, with D possibly TRBD1 on 6 matching bases. V lost 2 bases to trimming and J lost 8 bases, with 12 bases between them. The CDR3 is 14 amino acids. Germline V CDR1 and CDR2: SGHAT, FQNNGV. CDR3 sequence (DNA): TGTGCCAGCAGCTTATGGGGGCTTCGAGAAAAACTGTTTTTT. It specifies CASSLWGLREKLFF.

In this sample, this clone turned up a few times. This chain connects TRBV5-1 to TRBJ2-5, with D unclear. The J call is doubtful: the DNA matches TRBJ2-7 better. The CDR3 sequence is 11 residues long. Germline V gene sequence: CDR1 SGHRS, CDR2 YFSETQ. The CDR3 region is CASSLGYEQYF. The CDR3 region has the DNA TGCGCCAGCAGCTTGGGCTACGAGCAGTACTTC.

This clone was seen more than once but under ten times. The J gene is TRBJ1-5, the V gene TRBV6-1; no clear D. The germline CDR1 and CDR2 sequences are MNHNS and SASEGT. This CDR3 is built from 12 residues. Trimming cost V 3 bases and J 7 bases, with 7 bases left between them. CDR3 nucleotides: TGTGCCAGCAGTGACCAGTGGCAGCCCCAGCATTTT. Translation gives CASSDQWQPQHF.

This clone was picked up one time. V usage is TRBV28 and J usage is TRBJ2-7; 8 bases agree with TRBD1. CDR1 is MDHEN, CDR2 SYDVKM, per germline. The V segment lost 5 bases and the J segment 0 bases; nucleotides outside the gene matches: 12. The CDR3 covers 17 residues. The CDR3 coding sequence is TGTGCCAGCAGTCTTCTCAGGGGGCGGGGCTCCTCCTACGAGCAGTACTTC. This gives the protein CASSLLRGRGSSYEQYF. Together with reference TRBV28 and TRBJ2-7, the CDR3 gives the full variable domain: DVKVTQSSRYLVKRTGEKVFLECVQDMDHENMFWYRQDPGLGLRLIYFSYDVKMKEKGDIPEGYSVSREKKERFSLILESASTNQTSMYLCASSLLRGRGSSYEQYFGPGTRLTVT.

The chain couples TRBV29-1 to TRBJ2-3; 7 bases agree with TRBD2. Germline V gene data show CDR1 as SQVTM and CDR2 as ANQGSEA. V lost 6 bases to trimming and J lost 3 bases; unmatched junction nucleotides: 15. The CDR3 length is 16 residues. Written as DNA, the CDR3 is TGCAGCGTCGGGGGGTTGAACGGGGAGTGGACAGATACGCAGTATTTT. Amino acid sequence: CSVGGLNGEWTDTQYF.

A single count supports this clone. The chain combines TRBV7-3 with TRBJ2-7; unclear D gene. Germline CDR1 is SGHTA and CDR2 is FQGTGA. Deletions cut 2 bases from V and 4 bases from J, with 9 bases between. The CDR3 is 13 amino acids. The CDR3 DNA reads TGTGCCAGCAGCTTACTCACATCGTACGAGCAGTACTTC. Translating it yields CASSLLTSYEQYF.

The chain joins TRBV11-2 to TRBJ1-2, with 11 nucleotides matching TRBD1. The V gene end was trimmed by 1 base and the J gene end by 2 bases; junction bases not matched to a gene: 6. From germline, CDR1 is SGHAT and CDR2 FQNNGV. The CDR3 is 17 amino acids. CDR3 in DNA: TGTGCCAGCAGCTTAGTACGGACAGGGGGCGCCAACTATGGCTACACCTTC. It yields the protein CASSLVRTGGANYGYTF.

V usage is TRBV27 and J usage is TRBJ2-1; D is perhaps TRBD2 (6 bases). Between the trimmed V and J ends, which lost 3 bases and 6 bases, there was a span of 6 bases. In germline, CDR1 is MNHEY, CDR2 SMNVEV (reference sequence). CDR3 length: 12 residues. The CDR3, as DNA: TGTGCCAGCAGTTTCGGGAGCAATGAGCAGTTCTTC. Its translation: CASSFGSNEQFF.